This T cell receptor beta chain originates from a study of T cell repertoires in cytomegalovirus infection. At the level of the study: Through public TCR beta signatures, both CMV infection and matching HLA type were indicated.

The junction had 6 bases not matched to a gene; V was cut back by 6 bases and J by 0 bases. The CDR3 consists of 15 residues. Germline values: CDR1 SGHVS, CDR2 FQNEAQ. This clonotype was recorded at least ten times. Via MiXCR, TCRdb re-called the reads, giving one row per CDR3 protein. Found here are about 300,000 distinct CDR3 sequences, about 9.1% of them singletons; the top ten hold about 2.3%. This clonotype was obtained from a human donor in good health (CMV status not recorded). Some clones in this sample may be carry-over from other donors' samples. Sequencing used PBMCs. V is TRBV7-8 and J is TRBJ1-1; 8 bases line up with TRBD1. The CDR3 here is CASREMGQVNTEAFF. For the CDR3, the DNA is TGTGCCAGCAGAGAAATGGGACAGGTGAACACTGAAGCTTTCTTT. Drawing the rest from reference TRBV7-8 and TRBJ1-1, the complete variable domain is GAGVSQSPRYKVAKRGQDVALRCDPISGHVSLFWYQQALGQGPEFLTYFQNEAQLDKSGLPSDRFFAERPEGSVSTLKIQRTQQEDSAVYLCASREMGQVNTEAFFGQGTRLTVV.